The clone carrying this T cell receptor beta chain was counted a few times. This sample is drawn from a study of T cells in Graves' hyperthyroidism and ophthalmopathy. V was cut by 6 bases and J by 5 bases, with 23 bases left in between. The germline V gene encodes CDR1 SEHNR and CDR2 FQNEAQ (reference sequence). CDR3 length equals 17 residues. TCR beta CDR3 sequences were amplified from RNA transcripts. HTBI primers were the set used in a first-round RT-PCR of the TCR CDR3. TCRdb processed the multiplex PCR reads anew with MiXCR; each CDR3 protein has one entry. The data show under 350,000 distinct CDR3 sequences, about 20% seen once. Clinical symptoms, serum thyroxine and TRAb, thyroid ultrasound and orbital computed tomography together formed the diagnostic basis. The PBMCs had their origin in roughly 9.8 ml of fresh peripheral blood.

The sequenced material came from blood. This rearrangement joins TRBV7-9 to TRBJ2-1, with TRBD2 as a possible D gene (7 bases). The origin of this receptor is a woman aged 45-65 years with Graves' hyperthyroidism. The DNA for the CDR3 is TGTGCCAGCAGACCCCGTGTGGGGGCGGGAGTCCACAATGAGCAGTTCTTC. Its protein product is CASRPRVGAGVHNEQFF.